The subject of this entry is one T cell receptor beta chain. Its antigen is not identified. In germline, CDR1 is MRHNA, CDR2 SNTAGT. The CDR3 loop spans 14 amino acids. Trimming left V 8 bases short and J 2 bases short, with 10 bases between. The protocol was immunoSEQ multiplex PCR, while the TCRdb copy is restricted to in-frame clones and leaves out a portion. The sample shows about 61,000 clones, around 81% of them seen only once. The sort gate was single viable CD3+CD4+CD8-CD45RO+ cells for memory CD4+ T cells. These data originate in a study of memory CD4+ T cells and cytomegalovirus serostatus. Study background: Healthy Belgian adult donors included under ten CMV-positive and more than 20 CMV-negative people. Study-wide points: Of more than 150 reported CMV TCRbeta sequences, 55 to 80 were found in memory CD4+ repertoires. Median bootstrapped AUC for CMV status was approximately 0.96 originally, around 0.91 US-trained.

The receptor was isolated from an adult in good health and CMV-seronegative. Some clones in this sample may be carry-over from other donors' samples. The sample comprised memory CD4+ T cells from blood. The chain has TRBV6-4 and TRBJ2-6; no reliable D call. The CDR3 loop is CASSAQAGANVLTF. The CDR3 DNA follows: TGTGCCAGCTCTGCCCAAGCTGGGGCCAACGTCCTGACTTTC.